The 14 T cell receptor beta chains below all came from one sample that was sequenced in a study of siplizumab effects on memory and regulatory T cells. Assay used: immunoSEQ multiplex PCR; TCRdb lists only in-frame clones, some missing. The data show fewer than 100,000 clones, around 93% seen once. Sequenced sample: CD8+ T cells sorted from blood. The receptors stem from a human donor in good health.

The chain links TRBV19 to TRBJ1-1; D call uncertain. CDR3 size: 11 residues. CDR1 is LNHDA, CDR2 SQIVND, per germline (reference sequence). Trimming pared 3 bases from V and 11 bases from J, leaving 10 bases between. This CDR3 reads CASSIGAGAFF. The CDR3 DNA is TGTGCCAGTAGTATTGGCGCTGGGGCTTTCTTT.

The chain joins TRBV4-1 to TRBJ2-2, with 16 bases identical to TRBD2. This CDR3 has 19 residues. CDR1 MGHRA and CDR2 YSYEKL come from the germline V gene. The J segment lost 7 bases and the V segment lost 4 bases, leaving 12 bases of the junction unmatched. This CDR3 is CASSLIPGTSGRAGGELFF. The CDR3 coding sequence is TGCGCCAGCAGCCTTATCCCCGGGACTAGCGGGAGGGCCGGCGGGGAGCTGTTTTTT.

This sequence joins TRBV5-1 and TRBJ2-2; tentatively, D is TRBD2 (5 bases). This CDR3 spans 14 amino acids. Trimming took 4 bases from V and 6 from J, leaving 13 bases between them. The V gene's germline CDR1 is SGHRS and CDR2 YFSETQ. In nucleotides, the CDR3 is TGCGCCAGCAGCCCACTTCCCGGGGCCGGGGAGCTGTTTTTT. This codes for CASSPLPGAGELFF.

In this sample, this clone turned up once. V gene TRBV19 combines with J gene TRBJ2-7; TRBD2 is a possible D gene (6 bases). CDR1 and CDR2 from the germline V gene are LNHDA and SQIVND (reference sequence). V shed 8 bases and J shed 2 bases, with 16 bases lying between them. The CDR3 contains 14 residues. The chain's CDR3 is CASAPGLNPYEQYF. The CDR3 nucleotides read TGTGCCAGTGCCCCGGGACTGAACCCCTACGAGCAGTACTTC.

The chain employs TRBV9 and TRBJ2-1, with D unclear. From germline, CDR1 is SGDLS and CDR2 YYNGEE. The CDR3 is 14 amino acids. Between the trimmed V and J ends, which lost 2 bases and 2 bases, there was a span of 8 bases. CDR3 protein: CASSVDLTYNEQFF. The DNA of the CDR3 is TGTGCCAGCAGCGTGGACCTAACCTACAATGAGCAGTTCTTC.

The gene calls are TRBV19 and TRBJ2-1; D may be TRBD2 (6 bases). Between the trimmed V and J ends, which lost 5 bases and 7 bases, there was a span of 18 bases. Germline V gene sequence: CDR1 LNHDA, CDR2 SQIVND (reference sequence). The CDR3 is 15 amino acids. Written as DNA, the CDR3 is TGTGCCAGTAGTGTCGACTTGAGTCGGGGGAATGAGCAGTTCTTC. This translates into CASSVDLSRGNEQFF.

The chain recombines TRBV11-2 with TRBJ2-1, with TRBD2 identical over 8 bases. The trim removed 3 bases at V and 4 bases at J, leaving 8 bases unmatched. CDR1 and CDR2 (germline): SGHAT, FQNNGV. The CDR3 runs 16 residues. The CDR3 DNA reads TGTGCCAGCAGCTTTAATCGACTAGCGAGGTACAATGAGCAGTTCTTC. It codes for CASSFNRLARYNEQFF.

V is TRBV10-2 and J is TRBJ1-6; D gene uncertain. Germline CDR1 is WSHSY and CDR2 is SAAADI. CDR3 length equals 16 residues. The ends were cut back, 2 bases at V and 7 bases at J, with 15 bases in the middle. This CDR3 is CASSERGIPGNSPLHF. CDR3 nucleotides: TGCGCCAGCAGTGAGCGAGGGATCCCGGGCAATTCACCCCTCCACTTT.

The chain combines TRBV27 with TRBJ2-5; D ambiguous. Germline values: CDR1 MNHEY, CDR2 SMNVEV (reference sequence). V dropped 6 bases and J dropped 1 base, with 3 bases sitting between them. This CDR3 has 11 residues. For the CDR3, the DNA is TGTGCCAGCAGGATCCAAGAGACCCAGTACTTC. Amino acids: CASRIQETQYF.

CDR3 protein: CASSVREGGDTDTQYF. CDR3 in DNA: TGTGCCAGCAGCGTTCGTGAAGGCGGAGACACAGATACGCAGTATTTT. V gene TRBV9 combines with J gene TRBJ2-3; D uncertain. The CDR3 is 16 amino acids. The ends were cut back, 2 bases at V and 2 bases at J, with 15 bases in the middle. The germline gives CDR1 SGDLS, CDR2 YYNGEE.

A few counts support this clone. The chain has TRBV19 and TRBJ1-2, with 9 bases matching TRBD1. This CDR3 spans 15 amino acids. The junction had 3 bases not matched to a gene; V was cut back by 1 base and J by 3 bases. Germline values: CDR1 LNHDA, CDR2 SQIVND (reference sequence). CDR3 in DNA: TGTGCCAGTAGTATAGTAACAGGGGGCTACTATGGCTACACCTTC. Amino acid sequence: CASSIVTGGYYGYTF.

Here the CDR3 reads CASSLGDRSNEQFF. CDR3 nucleotides: TGTGCCAGCAGCCTGGGGGACAGGTCCAATGAGCAGTTCTTC. The V and J genes are TRBV28 and TRBJ2-1, with 8 bases lining up with TRBD1. The CDR3 length is 14 residues. V lost 6 bases and J lost 6; bases outside the gene matches: 7. Germline-derived CDR1 and CDR2 are MDHEN and SYDVKM.

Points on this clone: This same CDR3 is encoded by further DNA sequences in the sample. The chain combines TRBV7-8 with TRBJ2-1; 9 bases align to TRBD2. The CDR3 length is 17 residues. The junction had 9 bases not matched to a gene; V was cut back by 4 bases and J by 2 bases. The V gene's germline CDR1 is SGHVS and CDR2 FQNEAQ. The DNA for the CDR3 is TGTGCCAGCAGCTCTCTCCTAGCGGGACCTACCTACAATGAGCAGTTCTTC. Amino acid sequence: CASSSLLAGPTYNEQFF.

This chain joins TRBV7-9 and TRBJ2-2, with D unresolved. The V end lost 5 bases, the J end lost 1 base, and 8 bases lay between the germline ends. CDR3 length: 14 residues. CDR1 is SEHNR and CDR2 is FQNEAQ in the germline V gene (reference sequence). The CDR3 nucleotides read TGTGCCAGCAGCGGCCCGGGGAACACCGGGGAGCTGTTTTTT. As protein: CASSGPGNTGELFF.